Sequencing of this TCR beta chain was carried out in a study of blood T cell repertoires in COVID-19. Turning to the study itself: COVID-19 samples collected from the United States, Italy and Spain covered acute and convalescent phases. PBMCs, B-cell-depleted T cells, or T cells were the source of the cDNA or gDNA that made up the material.

The CDR3 consists of 14 residues. V was trimmed by 0 bases and J by 4 bases, leaving 11 bases between them. Germline V CDR1 and CDR2: SGDLS, YYNGEE. In the original analysis: Amplification with reference gene primers provided the estimates of nucleated cell counts. Clones were sequenced by immunoSEQ multiplex PCR, and TCRdb holds only the in-frame ones, with some missing. The DNA gave D and trimming, while V, J and clone size come from that table. The sample holds a few hundred thousand clones; 88% are singletons and the top ten take over 4%. This receptor was obtained from a man between 60 and 75 years old who had recovered from COVID-19. Material for sequencing was peripheral blood. This chain connects TRBV9 to TRBJ2-7; tentative D call: TRBD2 (6 bases). CDR3 nucleotide sequence: TGTGCCAGCAGCGTAGCACCGCGGGGTTACGAGCAGTACTTC. It translates to CASSVAPRGYEQYF.